The 20 T cell receptor beta chains given below trace back to one sample, sequenced in a study of OX40 agonist ivuxolimab in advanced cancers. This table comes from immunoSEQ multiplex PCR, and its TCRdb copy is limited to in-frame clones, with some not included. The sample gives 65,000 to 70,000 clones, roughly 87% of which show up once; 2.5% to 3% is in the top ten. Sequencing used CD4+ or CD8+ T cells sorted from blood, obtained in a trial of the OX40 agonist ivuxolimab. The receptors were gathered from an adult with an advanced solid tumor such as melanoma, head and neck, liver or kidney cancer.

The table lists this clone with a count of one. The rearrangement links TRBV7-3 to TRBJ2-5; a possible D gene is TRBD2 (5 bases). The J call may be faulty, since TRBJ2-7 better matches the DNA end. The CDR3 spans 14 residues. The germline CDR1 and CDR2 sequences are SGHTA and FQGTGA. The CDR3 spells CASSTTGLSYEQYF. The CDR3 bases are TGTGCCAGCAGCACAACGGGGTTGTCCTACGAGCAGTACTTC.

This clone occurred a few times. The CDR3: CASGVNYGYTF. In DNA form, the CDR3 reads TGTGCCTCCGGAGTGAACTATGGCTACACCTTC. The rearrangement links TRBV30 to TRBJ1-2; D remains ambiguous. Germline-derived CDR1 and CDR2 are GTSNPN and SVGIG (reference sequence). Trimming took off 7 bases at V and 2 bases at J, with 8 bases between the two ends. This CDR3 region has 11 residues.

J is TRBJ1-1 and V is TRBV5-1, with D uncertain. The CDR3 extends over 16 amino acids. The germline V and J ends were trimmed by 1 base and 2 bases, with 15 bases remaining between them. CDR1 is SGHRS and CDR2 is YFSETQ in the germline V gene. The CDR3 nucleotides read TGCGCCAGCAGCTTGATCCCGAGCCCTCCTAACACTGAAGCTTTCTTT. Protein sequence: CASSLIPSPPNTEAFF.

The chain uses TRBV11-3 and TRBJ2-2; a weak D match, TRBD1 (6 bases). The CDR3 runs 15 residues. Deletions cut 4 bases from V and 0 bases from J, with 9 bases between. Germline V lookup: CDR1 SGHNT, CDR2 YENEEA. CDR3 loop: CASSSDSPNTGELFF. The CDR3 DNA reads TGTGCCAGCAGCTCGGACAGTCCGAACACCGGGGAGCTGTTTTTT.

This clone appeared a few times. An end of the junction differs from the germline gene, which may be a read error. This sequence joins TRBV13 and TRBJ2-7, with 11 positions matching TRBD2. The CDR3 runs 14 residues. Germline CDR1 is PRHDT and CDR2 is FYEKMQ (reference sequence). The CDR3 nucleotides read TGTGCCAGCAGATTAGCGGGGGGGCCGTCCGAGCAGTACTTC. Translated, it gives CASRLAGGPSEQYF. Full variable domain (remainder filled in from reference TRBV13 and TRBJ2-7): AAGVIQSPRHLIKEKRETATLKCYPIPRHDTVYWYQQGPGQDPQFLISFYEKMQSDKGSIPDRFSAQQFSDYHSELNMSSLELGDSALYFCASRLAGGPSEQYFGPGTRLTVT.

This sequence joins TRBV20-1 and TRBJ1-1; D unclear. V was cut by 3 bases and J by 3 bases, with 2 bases left in between. The CDR3 has 10 residues. Germline V gene data show CDR1 as DFQATT and CDR2 as SNEGSKA (reference sequence). The CDR3 protein is CSASDTEAFF. The CDR3 DNA is TGCAGTGCTAGTGACACTGAAGCTTTCTTT.

The chain uses TRBV5-4 and TRBJ1-4; a weak D match, TRBD1 (5 bases). Trimming removed 2 bases at V and 8 bases at J, with 16 bases between. There are 15 residues in the CDR3. The germline V gene encodes CDR1 SGHNT and CDR2 YYREEE (reference sequence). As DNA, the CDR3 is TGTGCCAGCAGCTTTAGCCCCTATGGGGGAGAAAAACTGTTTTTT. Amino acid sequence: CASSFSPYGGEKLFF.

This sequence joins TRBV5-4 and TRBJ2-4, with D perhaps being TRBD1 or TRBD2 (6 bases each). The germline V gene encodes CDR1 SGHNT and CDR2 YYREEE (reference sequence). With 6 bases removed from V and 5 bases from J, the gap between germline ends came to 18 bases. The CDR3 consists of 15 residues. In nucleotides, the CDR3 is TGTGCCAGCAACAGTAGGGGGGCCTCCGAAAACATTCAGTACTTC. Translation gives CASNSRGASENIQYF.

The V and J genes are TRBV14 and TRBJ2-7; 7 bases agree with TRBD1. CDR1 and CDR2 (germline): SGHDN, FVKESK. V dropped 1 base and J dropped 3; count of bases not matched to a gene: 6. CDR3 size: 15 residues. The CDR3 spells CASSQVGTELYEQYF. Here the CDR3 DNA reads TGTGCCAGCAGCCAAGTCGGGACAGAACTCTACGAGCAGTACTTC.

The CDR3 loop reads CAWSVLRVLSGNTIYF. CDR3 sequence (DNA): TGTGCCTGGAGTGTCCTTCGGGTACTCTCTGGAAACACCATATATTTT. The chain joins TRBV30 to TRBJ1-3; D not resolved. The germline V gene has CDR1 GTSNPN and CDR2 SVGIG (reference sequence). The V and J ends lost 0 bases and 0 bases respectively, with 12 bases between them. The CDR3 runs 16 residues. Variable domain in full (rest from reference TRBV30 and TRBJ1-3): SQTIHQWPATLVQPVGSPLSLECTVEGTSNPNLYWYRQAAGRGLQLLFYSVGIGQISSEVPQNLSASRPQDRQFILSSKKLLLSDSGFYLCAWSVLRVLSGNTIYFGEGSWLTVV.

The J gene is TRBJ2-7, the V gene TRBV11-2; 11 bases align to TRBD2. This CDR3 has 15 residues. The germline V gene has CDR1 SGHAT and CDR2 FQNNGV. Unmatched junction bases numbered 5, after V lost 1 base and J lost 6 bases. CDR3 DNA: TGTGCCAGCAGCTTAGTAGCGGGGGGGAAGGGCGAGCAGTACTTC. The encoded protein is CASSLVAGGKGEQYF.

The gene calls are TRBV25-1 and TRBJ1-2, with D tentatively TRBD1 (6 bases). The germline V gene encodes CDR1 MGHDK and CDR2 SYGVNS. The CDR3 covers 15 residues. V was trimmed by 3 bases and J by 8 bases, leaving 19 bases between them. The CDR3 loop reads CASSDSPQGWGGYTF. The CDR3 bases are TGTGCCAGCAGTGATTCCCCCCAGGGGTGGGGGGGCTACACCTTC.

This chain joins TRBV5-5 and TRBJ2-3; D perhaps matches TRBD1 (5 bases). V was cut by 2 bases and J by 1 base, with 11 bases left in between. Germline V lookup: CDR1 SGHKS, CDR2 YYEKEE (reference sequence). This CDR3 is built from 15 residues. The CDR3 here is CASSFLGRGTDTQYF. DNA of the CDR3: TGTGCCAGCAGCTTTCTCGGCAGGGGCACAGATACGCAGTATTTT.

The chain combines TRBV27 with TRBJ1-2; D not resolved. Germline V lookup: CDR1 MNHEY, CDR2 SMNVEV (reference sequence). V lost 3 bases and J 2 bases, leaving 19 bases between the germline ends. This CDR3 has 17 residues. In DNA, the CDR3 is TGTGCCAGCAGTTTTTGGGCAGCTGGGCCCCTCAACTATGGCTACACCTTC. Amino acid sequence: CASSFWAAGPLNYGYTF.

The genes are TRBV18 and TRBJ2-1, with no clear D. CDR1 is KGHSH and CDR2 is LQKENI in the germline V gene. V lost 1 base, J lost 0 bases, and 10 bases lay in between. CDR3 length: 16 amino acids. The CDR3 loop is CASSPRHSSSYNEQFF. The CDR3, as DNA: TGTGCCAGCTCACCACGGCACTCGAGCTCCTACAATGAGCAGTTCTTC. The full variable domain, with the rest looked up from reference TRBV18 and TRBJ2-1, is NAGVMQNPRHLVRRRGQEARLRCSPMKGHSHVYWYRQLPEEGLKFMVYLQKENIIDESGMPKERFSAEFPKEGPSILRIQQVVRGDSAAYFCASSPRHSSSYNEQFFGPGTRLTVL.

The chain has TRBV29-1 and TRBJ2-7; D may be TRBD2 (5 bases). V shed 6 bases and J shed 0 bases, with 18 bases lying between them. This CDR3 comprises 15 residues. From germline, CDR1 is SQVTM and CDR2 ANQGSEA. The CDR3 region has the DNA TGCAGCGTGGAGAACCGGGAAAAGAGCTCCTACGAGCAGTACTTC. It encodes CSVENREKSSYEQYF.

The chain recombines TRBV4-1 with TRBJ2-1; D gene unclear. This CDR3 contains 15 residues. Germline lookup yields CDR1 MGHRA and CDR2 YSYEKL. Trimming removed 0 bases at V and 9 bases at J, with 15 bases between. CDR3 DNA: TGCGCCAGCAGCCAAGATCGGGCTGGCGTGACTGAGCAGTTCTTC. Amino acids: CASSQDRAGVTEQFF.

The rearrangement links TRBV28 to TRBJ1-2; 10 nucleotides align to TRBD1. This CDR3 contains 14 residues. CDR1 MDHEN and CDR2 SYDVKM come from the germline V gene. V shed 6 bases and J 8 bases; nucleotides not matched to a gene: 9. CDR3 nucleotide sequence: TGTGCCAGCAGCCGCAGACAGGGGGCGGGGGGCTACACCTTC. Encoded protein: CASSRRQGAGGYTF.

This sequence joins TRBV5-1 and TRBJ1-6; a possible D gene is TRBD1 (5 bases). V lost 4 bases, J lost 9 bases, and 17 bases lay in between. The V gene's germline CDR1 is SGHRS and CDR2 YFSETQ. The CDR3 loop spans 15 amino acids. This chain's CDR3 is CASSAAVGESSPLHF. The DNA of the CDR3 is TGCGCCAGCAGCGCTGCGGTGGGGGAGAGTTCACCCCTCCACTTT.

The CDR3 bases are TGCACCAGCAGCCACCTCCCCTCCTACGAGCAGTACTTC. It specifies CTSSHLPSYEQYF. The chain recombines TRBV1 with TRBJ2-7; the table's D call, TRBD2, has no DNA check behind it. TRBV1 counts as a pseudogene. This CDR3 contains 13 residues.